This TCR beta chain was obtained from a study of T-cell memory formation after mild COVID-19. About the research overall: Largely, TCR clusters stayed within a single donor.

V was pared by 1 base and J by 8 bases, with 8 bases of the junction left unmatched. The CDR3 totals 16 residues. In germline, CDR1 is SQVTM, CDR2 ANQGSEA. This clonotype was detected many times. Its cognate antigen is unknown. Whole-study results and caveats: Second-wave clones peaking on day 37 lacked confirmed SARS-CoV-2 specificity. Later expanders leaned CD4+, whereas clones that contracted between day 15 and 85 were balanced CD4/CD8.

Using constant-segment primers, 5'RACE produced TCR alpha and TCR beta cDNA libraries carrying sample barcodes and UMIs. TCRdb recomputed calls from the 5' RACE reads with MiXCR, one row per CDR3 protein. The data contain roughly 340,000 distinct CDR3 sequences, 20% to 25% of them seen just once; the ten biggest clones take up around 23%. The V call is TRBV29-1, the J call TRBJ2-2; TRBD1 matches at 12 bases. Input material: PBMCs or a T cell subset sorted from them (not recorded which). The TCR comes from a man aged 18 to 30 who had mild COVID-19 (a few samples of this study predate the infection). Cell type and time point are not known. CDR3: CSVEGLRDRGRGELFF. CDR3 in DNA: TGCAGCGTTGAAGGCCTTAGGGACAGGGGGCGAGGGGAGCTGTTTTTT.